The 27 T cell receptor beta chains below come from one sample, sequenced in a study of shared clonotypes between healthy human individuals. TCRdb's table, derived via immunoSEQ multiplex PCR, lists solely in-frame clones and lacks some. This table holds about 1.5 million clones, 95% to 99% found once. Sequenced: naive CD4+ T cells sorted from blood. Indicated subset: CD45RA+ positively selected. Receptors were obtained from a man aged 25 to 40 in good health.

The chain joins TRBV29-1 to TRBJ1-1, with D unclear. V gave up 4 bases and J gave up 0 bases, with 9 bases separating them. The germline V gene encodes CDR1 SQVTM and CDR2 ANQGSEA. This CDR3 spans 13 amino acids. The CDR3 DNA reads as TGCAGCGTTGGATCCCCTGTGAACACTGAAGCTTTCTTT. Translated, it gives CSVGSPVNTEAFF.

This clone was seen only once. V and J are TRBV5-5 and TRBJ1-5; no reliable D call. From germline, CDR1 is SGHKS and CDR2 YYEKEE (reference sequence). Trimming removed 0 bases at V and 9 bases at J, with 7 bases between. The CDR3 consists of 12 residues. Here the CDR3 DNA reads TGTGCCAGCAGCTTGGAGGTTGGGCCCCAGCATTTT. It codes for CASSLEVGPQHF.

This clone appeared a single time. The chain has TRBV5-1 and TRBJ2-1, with 10 bases aligning to TRBD1. The junction had 11 bases not matched to a gene; V was cut back by 0 bases and J by 8 bases. Germline V gene lookup returns CDR1 SGHRS and CDR2 YFSETQ. CDR3 length: 17 amino acids. The CDR3 DNA sequence: TGCGCCAGCAGCTTGGGCCCTCGGACAGGGGGTTTTGATGAGCAGTTCTTC. Translation: CASSLGPRTGGFDEQFF.

The V gene is TRBV7-8, the J gene TRBJ2-3, with 9 bases fitting TRBD2. Germline CDR1 SGHVS, CDR2 FQNEAQ. The J segment lost 10 bases and the V segment lost 5 bases, leaving 7 bases of the junction unmatched. CDR3 length: 13 amino acids. Here the CDR3 DNA reads TGTGCCAGCAGCCCAAGCGGGAGGATGTCGCAGTATTTT. This translates into CASSPSGRMSQYF.

The chain employs TRBV5-4 and TRBJ2-2; D ambiguous. The length of the CDR3 is 15 residues. Looked up from germline, CDR1 is SGHNT and CDR2 is YYREEE (reference sequence). V shed 7 bases and J shed 4 bases, with 17 bases lying between them. The CDR3 DNA reads as TGTGCCAGCTCGCACGTGGCCGCGGTCACCGGGGAGCTGTTTTTT. This gives the protein CASSHVAAVTGELFF. Complete variable domain (other parts from reference TRBV5-4 and TRBJ2-2): ETGVTQSPTHLIKTRGQQVTLRCSSQSGHNTVSWYQQALGQGPQFIFQYYREEENGRGNFPPRFSGLQFPNYSSELNVNALELDDSALYLCASSHVAAVTGELFFGEGSRLTVL.

J is TRBJ1-5 and V is TRBV10-1; 9 bases are shared with TRBD1. The germline V gene has CDR1 WNHNN and CDR2 SYGVQD (reference sequence). The CDR3 length is 14 residues. Germline trimming cut 5 bases from V and 4 bases from J; bases unmatched to any gene: 3. In DNA form, the CDR3 reads TGCGCCAGCAGTTTAGACAGGGGGAATCAGCCCCAGCATTTT. Amino acid sequence: CASSLDRGNQPQHF.

This chain joins TRBV11-3 and TRBJ2-7; D perhaps matches TRBD1 (5 bases). The CDR3 covers 16 residues. Germline values: CDR1 SGHNT, CDR2 YENEEA. With 5 bases removed from V and 2 bases from J, the gap between germline ends came to 19 bases. Here the CDR3 DNA reads TGTGCCAGCAGCCCCTCTAGGGGTCAGGATGCCTACGAGCAGTACTTC. Protein sequence: CASSPSRGQDAYEQYF.

This chain links TRBV18 with TRBJ1-1, with a tentative D call TRBD1 (6 bases). CDR3 size: 16 residues. Germline V lookup: CDR1 KGHSH, CDR2 LQKENI. Trimming pared 3 bases from V and 1 base from J, leaving 15 bases between. The CDR3 region is CASSPTIGGGNTEAFF. As DNA, the CDR3 is TGTGCCAGCTCACCCACAATAGGGGGGGGGAACACTGAAGCTTTCTTT. The complete variable domain, with remaining parts taken from reference TRBV18 and TRBJ1-1, reads NAGVMQNPRHLVRRRGQEARLRCSPMKGHSHVYWYRQLPEEGLKFMVYLQKENIIDESGMPKERFSAEFPKEGPSILRIQQVVRGDSAAYFCASSPTIGGGNTEAFFGQGTRLTVV.

The gene calls are TRBV18 and TRBJ2-2, with a weak D call TRBD2 (6 bases). The CDR3 totals 15 residues. Trimming took off 6 bases at V and 6 bases at J, with 17 bases between the two ends. Germline values: CDR1 KGHSH, CDR2 LQKENI. The CDR3 DNA reads as TGTGCCAGCTCCCCGGGACTCCGGAGGTCCGGGGAGCTGTTTTTT. Translated, it gives CASSPGLRRSGELFF. The full variable domain, completed using reference TRBV18 and TRBJ2-2, is NAGVMQNPRHLVRRRGQEARLRCSPMKGHSHVYWYRQLPEEGLKFMVYLQKENIIDESGMPKERFSAEFPKEGPSILRIQQVVRGDSAAYFCASSPGLRRSGELFFGEGSRLTVL.

This chain links TRBV7-9 with TRBJ2-1; D could derive from TRBD1 or TRBD2 (5 bases each). The CDR3 is made up of 17 amino acids. Per the germline V gene, CDR1 is SEHNR and CDR2 is FQNEAQ (reference sequence). Trimming shortened V by 2 bases and J by 10 bases, and 24 bases separated the two germline ends. CDR3 in DNA: TGTGCCAGCAGCTTAACCTACCGCCCGCAGGGACCGAGGGAGCAGTTCTTC. This gives the protein CASSLTYRPQGPREQFF.

The chain combines TRBV29-1 with TRBJ1-1; D not certain. CDR1 and CDR2 (germline): SQVTM, ANQGSEA. Trimming left V 3 bases short and J 1 base short, with 6 bases between. This CDR3 comprises 12 residues. CDR3 bases: TGCAGCGTTGATACGCCGAACACTGAAGCTTTCTTT. It yields the protein CSVDTPNTEAFF.

Comment on this clone: The same CDR3 also results from other DNA sequences found in this sample. Here the CDR3 reads CASSQEGATNEKLFF. CDR3 DNA: TGCGCCAGCAGCCAAGAGGGGGCAACTAATGAAAAACTGTTTTTT. The J gene is TRBJ1-4, the V gene TRBV4-3; TRBD1 is a possible D gene (5 bases). The CDR3 runs 15 residues. Trimming took off 0 bases at V and 0 bases at J, with 5 bases between the two ends. Germline assignment: CDR1 LGHNA and CDR2 YSLEER.

This chain uses TRBV11-2 with TRBJ2-7; D remains unclear. Germline-derived CDR1 and CDR2 are SGHAT and FQNNGV. Trimming removed 5 bases at V and 3 bases at J, with 8 bases between. This CDR3 is 12 amino acids long. The DNA for the CDR3 is TGTGCCAGCAGCGGGATAGACTACGAGCAGTACTTC. This translates into CASSGIDYEQYF. Full variable domain (outside the CDR3, taken from reference TRBV11-2 and TRBJ2-7): EAGVAQSPRYKIIEKRQSVAFWCNPISGHATLYWYQQILGQGPKLLIQFQNNGVVDDSQLPKDRFSAERLKGVDSTLKIQPAKLEDSAVYLCASSGIDYEQYFGPGTRLTVT.

The rearrangement joins TRBV7-9 to TRBJ1-5, with D unresolved. V was clipped by 1 base and J by 11 bases, with 6 bases between them. The CDR3 spans 11 residues. The V gene's germline CDR1 is SEHNR and CDR2 FQNEAQ (reference sequence). CDR3 in amino acids: CASSLDSAQHF. DNA for the CDR3: TGTGCCAGCAGCTTAGATAGCGCCCAGCATTTT.

The genes are TRBV11-2 and TRBJ2-7; D is possibly TRBD1 (5 bases). Deletions cut 3 bases from V and 6 bases from J, with 18 bases between. This CDR3 is built from 15 residues. The V gene's germline CDR1 is SGHAT and CDR2 FQNNGV. CDR3 sequence (DNA): TGTGCCAGCAGCTTGGATCCCGGCAGGGTGAGCGAGCAGTACTTC. Protein: CASSLDPGRVSEQYF. The entire variable domain, with the rest obtained from reference TRBV11-2 and TRBJ2-7, is as follows: EAGVAQSPRYKIIEKRQSVAFWCNPISGHATLYWYQQILGQGPKLLIQFQNNGVVDDSQLPKDRFSAERLKGVDSTLKIQPAKLEDSAVYLCASSLDPGRVSEQYFGPGTRLTVT.

The chain carries TRBV7-9 and TRBJ2-7, with no clear D. V was shortened by 4 bases and J by 6 bases, with 19 bases between the two germline ends. There are 15 residues in the CDR3. In germline, CDR1 is SEHNR, CDR2 FQNEAQ (reference sequence). CDR3 bases: TGTGCCAGCAGCTCGATTGGGCAGCTGATTAGCGAGCAGTACTTC. This sequence encodes CASSSIGQLISEQYF.

This chain uses TRBV2 with TRBJ2-7; TRBD2 matches 7 bases. The length of the CDR3 is 14 residues. Germline V gives CDR1 SNHLY, CDR2 FYNNEI. V trimming: 7 bases; J trimming: 3 bases; junction bases outside the gene matches: 9. Here the CDR3 DNA reads TGTGCCAGCACCAGAGAGGGAGGGAGCTACGAGCAGTACTTC. It translates to CASTREGGSYEQYF. Filled out from reference TRBV2 and TRBJ2-7, the complete variable domain reads EPEVTQTPSHQVTQMGQEVILRCVPISNHLYFYWYRQILGQKVEFLVSFYNNEISEKSEIFDDQFSVERPDGSNFTLKIRSTKLEDSAMYFCASTREGGSYEQYFGPGTRLTVT.

A single count supports this clone. This chain's CDR3 is CASSSIGGRGELFF. DNA of the CDR3: TGTGCCAGCAGTTCCATCGGCGGGAGGGGGGAGCTGTTTTTT. V is TRBV28 and J is TRBJ2-2, with 8 bases matching TRBD2. J was trimmed by 8 bases and V by 4 bases; bases with no gene match: 6. CDR1 and CDR2 (germline): MDHEN, SYDVKM. CDR3 size: 14 residues.

The gene calls are TRBV6-5 and TRBJ1-1; D perhaps matches TRBD1 (5 bases). There are 15 residues in the CDR3. Per the germline V gene, CDR1 is MNHEY and CDR2 is SVGAGI. V lost 3 bases, J lost 1 base, and 12 bases lay in between. The chain's CDR3 is CASSYTGLWNTEAFF. For the CDR3, the DNA is TGTGCCAGCAGTTATACAGGCCTATGGAACACTGAAGCTTTCTTT.

The V gene is TRBV7-2, the J gene TRBJ2-1, with TRBD2 identical over 9 bases. The ends lost 4 bases at V and 6 bases at J; junction bases unmatched: 10. The CDR3 contains 16 residues. In germline, CDR1 is SGHTA, CDR2 FQGNSA. DNA of the CDR3: TGTGCCAGCAGCTCTCAAGCGGGAGGCTTTCCCAATGAGCAGTTCTTC. This sequence encodes CASSSQAGGFPNEQFF.

V usage is TRBV28 and J usage is TRBJ2-1; D possibly matches TRBD1 or TRBD2 (5 bases each). The CDR3 contains 14 residues. In germline, CDR1 is MDHEN, CDR2 SYDVKM. With 3 bases removed from V and 6 bases from J, the gap between germline ends came to 12 bases. CDR3 in DNA: TGTGCCAGCAGTTTCGGGGCTAACTTCAATGAGCAGTTCTTC. Protein sequence: CASSFGANFNEQFF.

This clone was picked up one time. This rearrangement joins TRBV10-2 to TRBJ2-4; D not certain. Trimming stripped 2 bases from V and 4 bases from J, with 6 bases between. Germline CDR1 WSHSY, CDR2 SAAADI. The CDR3 runs to 13 residues. The CDR3 protein is CASSELGKNIQYF. As DNA, the CDR3 is TGCGCCAGCAGTGAGCTGGGGAAAAACATTCAGTACTTC.

The rearrangement joins TRBV27 to TRBJ1-5; no definite D call. Germline loops: CDR1 MNHEY, CDR2 SMNVEV (reference sequence). The CDR3 runs to 14 residues. V was trimmed by 2 bases and J by 10 bases, leaving 15 bases between them. In DNA form, the CDR3 reads TGTGCCAGCAGTTTAAATGCTGACTTTTTTCCCCAGCATTTT. Translated, it gives CASSLNADFFPQHF.

The CDR3 DNA sequence: TGTGCCACCAGCAGAACCTTGACAGGGACCACAGATACGCAGTATTTT. Protein sequence: CATSRTLTGTTDTQYF. This chain joins TRBV15 and TRBJ2-3, with TRBD1 identical over 7 bases. J was trimmed by 2 bases and V by 2 bases; bases with no gene match: 7. Germline V gives CDR1 LNHNV, CDR2 YYDKDF (reference sequence). CDR3 size: 16 residues.

V gene TRBV29-1 combines with J gene TRBJ2-5; the D gene is possibly TRBD1 (7 bases). With 3 bases removed from V and 2 bases from J, the gap between germline ends came to 10 bases. The CDR3 has 13 residues. Germline CDR1 is SQVTM and CDR2 is ANQGSEA. CDR3 residues: CSVEAGQQETQYF. The DNA of the CDR3 is TGCAGCGTTGAGGCGGGACAGCAAGAGACCCAGTACTTC. Combining the CDR3 with reference TRBV29-1 and TRBJ2-5 gives the whole variable domain SAVISQKPSRDICQRGTSLTIQCQVDSQVTMMFWYRQQPGQSLTLIATANQGSEATYESGFVIDKFPISRPNLTFSTLTVSNMSPEDSSIYLCSVEAGQQETQYFGPGTRLLVL.

This clone appeared a single time. This sequence joins TRBV28 and TRBJ1-2, with D hard to call. The V gene lost 8 bases and the J gene lost 2 bases, with 12 bases spanning the gap. Per the germline V gene, CDR1 is MDHEN and CDR2 is SYDVKM. CDR3 size: 13 residues. The CDR3 DNA is TGTGCCAGCGGGCAGAAACCAAACTATGGCTACACCTTC. It encodes CASGQKPNYGYTF.

The chain joins TRBV11-2 to TRBJ2-2; D is perhaps TRBD1 (6 bases). The germline V and J ends were trimmed by 3 bases and 8 bases, with 13 bases remaining between them. Per germline, CDR1 SGHAT and CDR2 FQNNGV. This CDR3 has 14 residues. The CDR3 nucleotides are TGTGCCAGCAGCTTCTTGGGGGCGAGTGGGGAGCTGTTTTTT. It specifies CASSFLGASGELFF.